Detailed here is one T cell receptor beta chain. Antigen: not known. Time point specified: week 23, last vaccination. Alongside topical imiquimod, each dose of vaccine comprised 300 ug of mutant IDH1 20-mer peptide. Those who donated had recent WHO grade 3 or 4 IDH1-mutant, ATRX-lost astrocytomas. The record originates from a study of a mutant IDH1 vaccine in newly diagnosed glioma. Study summary: During weeks 1, 3, 5, 7, 11, 15, 19 and 23, patients received eight vaccinations. Investigators started vaccination 4-6 weeks after radiotherapy alone, or with temozolomide cycles.

Generated by immunoSEQ multiplex PCR, the TCRdb table keeps only in-frame clones and is missing some. The table includes roughly 38,000 clones, around 74% detected once. The input for sequencing was PBMCs, taken from a glioma patient whose treatment included an IDH1 peptide vaccine. This TCR came from a middle-aged man with glioma.

This CDR3 is CASSLSPGNQPQHF. DNA of the CDR3: TGTGCCAGCAGCTTAAGTCCGGGCAATCAGCCCCAGCATTTT. The rearrangement joins TRBV5-4 to TRBJ1-5, with D uncertain. V was shortened by 2 bases and J by 2 bases, with 8 bases between the two germline ends. CDR1 and CDR2 from the germline V gene are SGHNT and YYREEE (reference sequence). The CDR3 loop spans 14 amino acids.